This TCR beta chain was captured in a study of Ad26.COV2.S vaccination and SARS-CoV-2 variants. CDR1 SGHTA and CDR2 FQGNSA come from the germline V gene. This CDR3 has 14 residues. V was pared by 1 base and J by 0 bases, with 6 bases between. Regarding treatment: 15 to 20 received Ad26.COV2.S at low or high dose, single or two shots; about 5 received placebo; per-sample allocation not given. On day 63 after the first injection, vaccine and placebo recipients gave samples. Sequencing used immunoSEQ multiplex PCR; TCRdb keeps in-frame clones, though not all of them. The sample holds under 600,000 clones, about 89% seen once. Comments on this clone: Other nucleotide sequences in the sample specify the same CDR3.

The specimen was peripheral blood, collected in a trial of Ad26.COV2.S vaccine versus placebo. The rearrangement links TRBV7-2 to TRBJ1-1; no firm D call. The source is a person between 18 and 65 years old who received the Ad26.COV2.S COVID-19 vaccine or a placebo. The CDR3 region is CASSLGRLNTEAFF. CDR3 coding DNA: TGTGCCAGCAGCTTAGGTCGGCTGAACACTGAAGCTTTCTTT.